A single sample gave rise to the 16 T cell receptor beta chains below, sequenced in a study of identical twins. TCRdb called the 5' RACE reads again in MiXCR, with one record for every CDR3 protein. The sample holds around 480,000 distinct CDR3 sequences; around 15% are singletons and the top ten take approximately 0.98%. These data are also associated with another study on yellow fever vaccine responses in identical twins.

Input material: CD4+ T cells sorted from blood. The receptors were sampled from a young woman in good health.

The chain uses TRBV5-1 and TRBJ2-7; D ambiguous. This CDR3 has 12 amino acids. Between the trimmed V and J ends, which lost 5 bases and 4 bases, there was a span of 10 bases. Per germline, CDR1 SGHRS and CDR2 YFSETQ. In nucleotides, the CDR3 is TGCGCCAGCAGTAATCCGCCGTACGAGCAGTACTTC. This codes for CASSNPPYEQYF.

This clonotype was seen a handful of times. The chain employs TRBV27 and TRBJ2-1; D assignment may be TRBD1 or TRBD2 (6 bases each). V gave up 5 bases and J gave up 10 bases, with 24 bases separating them. The CDR3 runs 16 residues. Per germline, CDR1 MNHEY and CDR2 SMNVEV (reference sequence). CDR3 loop: CASSPMSVVRGREQFF. DNA of the CDR3: TGTGCCAGCAGTCCCATGTCCGTGGTACGGGGGCGCGAGCAGTTCTTC.

The chain is built from TRBV25-1 and TRBJ2-7; D is undetermined. Trimming removed 3 bases from V and 3 bases from J, with 9 bases in between. The CDR3 has 13 residues. The germline gives CDR1 MGHDK, CDR2 SYGVNS. CDR3: CASSESWVYEQYF. The CDR3, as DNA: TGTGCCAGCAGTGAGAGTTGGGTCTACGAGCAGTACTTC.

This clonotype appeared a few times. This chain links TRBV12-3 or TRBV12-4 with TRBJ1-4; weak D call: TRBD1 (6 bases). The CDR3 is 14 amino acids. Between the trimmed V and J ends, which lost 6 bases and 8 bases, there was a span of 16 bases. CDR3 region: CASSTGTGGEKLFF. CDR3 in DNA: TGTGCCAGCAGCACTGGGACTGGGGGCGAAAAACTGTTTTTT.

This clonotype was seen more than once but under ten times. The chain links TRBV7-2 to TRBJ2-5; TRBD1 might be the D (6 bases). The CDR3 is 15 residues long. Trimming removed 5 bases from V and 1 base from J, with 14 bases in between. CDR1 SGHTA and CDR2 FQGNSA come from the germline V gene. Here the CDR3 DNA reads TGTGCCAGCAGCCCAGACAGGACACGCCAAGAGACCCAGTACTTC. It encodes CASSPDRTRQETQYF. The entire variable domain, with the rest obtained from reference TRBV7-2 and TRBJ2-5, is as follows: GAGVSQSPSNKVTEKGKDVELRCDPISGHTALYWYRQSLGQGLEFLIYFQGNSAPDKSGLPSDRFSAERTGGSVSTLTIQRTQQEDSAVYLCASSPDRTRQETQYFGPGTRLLVL.

This clonotype occurred a few times. The V call is TRBV7-3, the J call TRBJ1-5, with a weak D call TRBD1 (5 bases). V dropped 5 bases and J dropped 1 base, with 9 bases sitting between them. In germline, CDR1 is SGHTA, CDR2 FQGTGA. This CDR3 has 14 residues. CDR3 loop: CASSPGISNQPQHF. The CDR3 nucleotides are TGTGCCAGCAGCCCAGGGATCAGCAATCAGCCCCAGCATTTT.

This clonotype was seen many times. This chain joins TRBV20-1 and TRBJ2-5, with D maybe TRBD2 (5 bases). This CDR3 is built from 14 residues. The V end lost 4 bases, the J end lost 4 bases, and 16 bases lay between the germline ends. The germline V gene has CDR1 DFQATT and CDR2 SNEGSKA (reference sequence). In DNA, the CDR3 is TGCAGTGCTACCGACGGCACTAGATTAGAGACCCAGTACTTC. This translates into CSATDGTRLETQYF.

The sample holds a few counts of this clonotype. The chain joins TRBV12-3 or TRBV12-4 to TRBJ2-4; D is undetermined. This CDR3 has 17 amino acids. Trimming left V 6 bases short and J 1 base short, with 19 bases between. The chain's CDR3 is CASSLEGRATAKNIQYF. The CDR3, as DNA: TGTGCCAGCAGCCTCGAAGGCAGAGCCACGGCCAAAAACATTCAGTACTTC.

This clonotype was found a few times. The chain recombines TRBV6-2 or TRBV6-3 with TRBJ2-1, with 9 bases identical to TRBD2. Germline loops: CDR1 MNHEY, CDR2 SVGEGT. This CDR3 has 15 amino acids. V gave up 6 bases and J gave up 2 bases; unmatched junction bases: 5. The CDR3: CASSRASGAYNEQFF. The CDR3 DNA reads TGTGCCAGCAGCCGAGCTAGCGGGGCCTACAATGAGCAGTTCTTC.

The chain joins TRBV19 to TRBJ2-1; D uncertain. The germline CDR1 and CDR2 sequences are LNHDA and SQIVND (reference sequence). Trimming took off 3 bases at V and 7 bases at J, with 13 bases between the two ends. CDR3 length equals 14 residues. CDR3 residues: CASSIRDLGNEQFF. CDR3 in DNA: TGTGCCAGTAGTATTAGGGATTTGGGTAATGAGCAGTTCTTC.

This clonotype came up a few times. V is TRBV12-3 or TRBV12-4 and J is TRBJ2-7; unclear D gene. The length of the CDR3 is 12 residues. With 3 bases removed from V and 6 bases from J, the gap between germline ends came to 9 bases. CDR3 DNA: TGTGCCAGCAGTTTTTCACTGGTCGAGCAGTACTTC. Translating it yields CASSFSLVEQYF.

The chain couples TRBV7-2 to TRBJ2-5; D possibly corresponds to TRBD2 (7 bases). V was trimmed by 5 bases and J by 7 bases, leaving 20 bases between them. The CDR3 contains 15 residues. The germline V gene has CDR1 SGHTA and CDR2 FQGNSA. CDR3 nucleotide sequence: TGTGCCAGCAGCCCCCGGGGGGCAGGACAGAGGACCCAGTACTTC. The encoded protein is CASSPRGAGQRTQYF.

The table lists this clonotype with a few counts. The rearrangement joins TRBV5-1 to TRBJ2-1; 14 bases line up with TRBD2. Germline CDR1 is SGHRS and CDR2 is YFSETQ. V trimming: 0 bases; J trimming: 5 bases; junction bases outside the gene matches: 1. This CDR3 has 16 amino acids. The CDR3 spells CASSLGLAGGHNEQFF. The DNA of the CDR3 is TGCGCCAGCAGCTTGGGACTAGCGGGGGGGCACAATGAGCAGTTCTTC.

This chain joins TRBV5-5 and TRBJ2-7; 9 positions match TRBD1. V lost 2 bases, J lost 4 bases, and 4 bases stayed unmatched. Germline CDR1 SGHKS, CDR2 YYEKEE (reference sequence). This CDR3 region has 14 residues. CDR3 region: CASSFGQGLYEQYF. The CDR3 DNA sequence: TGTGCCAGCAGCTTCGGACAGGGGTTGTACGAGCAGTACTTC. Full variable domain (remainder filled in from reference TRBV5-5 and TRBJ2-7): DAGVTQSPTHLIKTRGQQVTLRCSPISGHKSVSWYQQVLGQGPQFIFQYYEKEERGRGNFPDRFSARQFPNYSSELNVNALLLGDSALYLCASSFGQGLYEQYFGPGTRLTVT.

The V gene is TRBV12-3 or TRBV12-4, the J gene TRBJ2-7, with TRBD2 as a possible D gene (5 bases). This CDR3 comprises 18 residues. V gave up 6 bases and J gave up 3 bases, with 27 bases separating them. CDR3 DNA sequence: TGTGCCAGCAGCCCAATGCCCAAAGCTTTGGACTCTCTCTACGAGCAGTACTTC. Residues: CASSPMPKALDSLYEQYF.

In this sample, this clonotype turned up many times. This chain joins TRBV12-3 or TRBV12-4 and TRBJ2-7; D unclear. Trimming removed 6 bases at V and 2 bases at J, with 5 bases between. CDR3 length: 11 residues. In DNA, the CDR3 is TGTGCCAGCAGCTCGGCCTACGAGCAGTACTTC. It is translated as CASSSAYEQYF.